What follows describes a single T cell receptor (beta chain). Its antigen specificity is not known. Base qualities are not at hand, and no much larger clone is one base apart. The record originates from a study of cytomegalovirus exposure and HLA in healthy donors (dated 2017 in TCRdb). Context from the whole study: An earlier analysis of fewer than 750 of the donors reported under 300 Gb of sequence data and around 120 million unique TCR beta sequences obtained from roughly 170 million T cells. An early release covering some 640 HLA-typed donors comprised approximately 300 gigabases of sequencing data and around 86 million unique TCR sequences. Of the 398 genotyped donors, 65% to 90% fell in the genetic ancestry cluster associated with self-reported Caucasian donors. The aim of the study was to test whether cataloging public T cell receptors could identify signatures of past pathogen exposure. The study used immunosequencing to profile the T cell repertoires of around 600 subjects and linked those repertoires to cytomegalovirus serostatus. Besides the first cohort of approximately 670 subjects, a separate validation cohort made up of roughly 120 different subjects was used. High-throughput TCR immunosequencing, statistical association of individual TCRs with disease status, and machine learning were combined to predict cytomegalovirus infection status. To study patterns of TCR occurrence, a later analysis re-analyzed previously published TCR beta repertoires from just over 650 donors and added high-resolution HLA genotyping. Rather than drawing on any new phenotypic data, the later analysis identified candidate immune exposures from TCR beta sequences and the way those sequences occurred across donors. An earlier analysis of 500 to 750 of the donors applied high-throughput TCR beta sequencing to assess whether each TCR beta V gene segment acted as functional or pseudogenic. Alongside the repertoire data, information on donor age, sex, ethnicity and CMV serostatus was compiled. A later genetic analysis took genome-wide SNP genotypes for about 55% of the roughly 670 donors and used that subset as a discovery cohort. All discovery cohort repertoires had been generated on a single sequencing platform. HLA typing covered class I and class II loci at four-digit resolution. Typing coverage differed by locus: A, B, C, DRB1 and DQB1 were typed in about 620-640 donors, DQA1 in 500 to 550, DPA1 in approximately 610, and DPB1 in approximately 450. Five DR-DQ haplotypes were handled as single units for association and clustering, since linkage in the cohort was strong. Among 300 to 500 genotyped donors of the cohort, an average of roughly 230,000 unique TCR beta nucleotide sequences was sequenced per donor, of which about 19% were non-productive.

The cohort comprised fewer than 700 healthy bone marrow donors. At the time of sampling, all cohort members were nominally healthy, though unrecorded immune exposures were likely present. The donor tested CMV seronegative, placing the donor among the approximately 360 seronegative members of the cohort. Every donor gave a peripheral blood sample, and the peripheral blood mononuclear cells from that sample were used for TCR beta sequencing. Genomic DNA was extracted from the blood cell samples with the Qiagen DNeasy Blood Extraction Kit. Paper-wide results and their limitations: In a later analysis, the rate of TCR association differed among HLA loci, with DRB1 alleles having the most associated TCRs and HLA-C alleles having the fewest. When HLA alleles, especially DR and DQ, strongly co-occurred, TCR associations were difficult to assign to individual alleles. A later analysis associated about 18,000 TCR beta sequences with specific HLA alleles at a false discovery rate of 0.05. V-gene and J-gene trimming of TCR beta chains was associated with a missense DCLRE1C variant in a later genetic analysis, and the association was replicated in an independent cohort. CMV serostatus was the only immune exposure information available for the cohort. Most CMV-associated TCR beta chains appeared to be HLA-restricted in a later analysis, and the HLA associations seemed to be driven largely by CMV exposure. Because some donors lacked HLA typing at each locus, the association tests relied only on the typed subset. In a later analysis, several top co-occurrence clusters were reported to appear linked to parvovirus B19, influenza, CMV and Epstein-Barr virus. In the study, approximately 160 TCR beta chains were listed as associated with cytomegalovirus. Cytomegalovirus status was reported to be diagnosed by the classifier with high specificity and sensitivity in both the original and validation cohorts. A further reported finding was that TCR beta sequences accurately predicted the HLA-A and HLA-B alleles for most subjects in the first cohort. According to the authors, the approach could potentially be generalized to other disease states and immunological phenotypes. The presence/absence analyses assumed that sequencing depth was roughly uniform across donors, and that assumption may not be true. Because the 87-base-pair reads could not distinguish some IMGT-functional V segments, including TRBV6-2 and TRBV6-3, those segments were excluded. A later analysis found that HLA-associated TCR beta chains were more clonally expanded and had lower generation probabilities than equally common non-associated chains. Around 16 rarely observed V segments, including chromosome 9 orphons, were excluded from the earlier analysis of approximately 500 of the donors because counts were too low. According to a later genetic analysis, donors in an Asian-associated ancestry cluster had fewer N-insertions in productive TCRs than the roughly 670-donor mean. Across donors, most TCR sequences were observed very rarely, whereas some public TCRs were present in many individuals. An earlier analysis of around 600 of the donors showed that most TCR beta V segments appeared in productive rearrangements either about 87% or about 30% of the time, which broadly matched IMGT annotations. Linkage disequilibrium might explain the correlated functional status among segregating V segments, but an unknown experimental factor could not be ruled out. The sequencing pipeline was judged likely to have produced a cluster of highly shared sequence variants as a technical artifact. In vitro tests confirmed that three of the cytomegalovirus-associated TCR beta chains recognize cytomegalovirus antigens. This cohort had only TCR beta chains sequenced, and the lack of alpha or paired-chain data limited which features could be detected.

The CDR3 holds 12 amino acids from the cysteine to the phenylalanine. This entry keeps only the CDR3 DNA: 36 bases, framed from base 1. As encoded in the germline V gene, CDR1 is SGHVS while CDR2 is FNYEAQ. V is reduced by 0 bases and J by 5 bases, leaving a spacing of 4 bases between them. Libraries were built with the immunoSEQ multiplex PCR assay. For the multiplex PCR, a mixture combining 60 forward primers for TCR Vbeta segments and 13 reverse primers for TCR Jbeta segments was used. Amplification of the CDR3 region of rearranged TCR beta genes was performed with a multiplex PCR assay on genomic DNA. The amplified TCR beta libraries were sequenced on the Illumina HiSeq System as 87-base-pair reads. The original pipeline was this. A later analysis counted about 80 million unique TCR beta chains across the 600 to 850 repertoires, and approximately 11 million of these chains were shared by at least two donors. Raw reads were error-corrected and collapsed into unique sequences by a nearest-neighbor algorithm in which closely related sequences were merged to remove PCR and sequencing errors. CDR3 sequences were aligned to IMGT reference sequences to assign V, D and J gene segments. Each retained sequence needed at least a six-nucleotide match to both a V gene segment and a J gene segment. A rearrangement was called productive if the CDR3 had no stop codons and remained in frame with V and J, and every other rearrangement was called non-productive. CDR3 was defined by IMGT convention, running from the second conserved V-encoded cysteine to the conserved J-encoded phenylalanine. Sequences without an unambiguous match to a single V gene segment were excluded from the earlier analysis of over 500 of the donors. In an earlier analysis of approximately 610 of the donors, V segments were called functional above 56.7% productive rearrangements and were called segregating when the between-donor standard deviation exceeded 5%. A statistical classification framework was developed to diagnose cytomegalovirus status using the catalog of TCR beta chain sequences. In a later analysis, V and J genes were assigned by comparing TCR nucleotide sequences against IMGT/GENE-DB human TR gene sequences. A later analysis assigned CDR3 sequences and most-parsimonious VDJ recombination scenarios with the TCRdist pipeline. A later analysis defined each TCR beta chain by its CDR3 amino acid sequence plus V-gene family, and excluded reads lacking a unique V-gene family. To address suspected cross-contamination and a sequencing artifact, a later analysis removed approximately 590 highly shared, low-generation-probability nucleotide sequences. In a later analysis, a clonal expansion index was calculated for each public chain from normalized within-repertoire ranks of inferred template counts. Generation probabilities in a later analysis came from a VDJ recombination model fitted to out-of-frame rearrangements, and those results were checked against IGoR. A later analysis scored TCR-TCR, TCR-HLA and TCR-CMV co-occurrence with hypergeometric tests, applying a repertoire-size bias correction to TCR pairs. In a later analysis, false discovery rates were estimated by permuting HLA or CMV assignments 20 times. In a later analysis, co-occurring TCRs were grouped using DBSCAN, and TCRdist sequence similarity was added for clustering within HLA-allele-positive subsets. Repertoires with fewer than 30,000 or more than 120,000 public chains, plus five repertoires with anomalous nucleotide sharing, were excluded from co-occurrence clustering. Drawn from immuneACCESS, this table holds only the in-frame rearrangements with V and J called that TCRdb kept. Clones are partly lost; checked studies trace under half to an unresolved V gene and leave the rest unexplained. V, J and clone size derive from that table, while D and trimming were established from the DNA sequence. Recorded for this sample are some 160,000 clones; about 80% of them occurred a single time. Jointly, the top ten make up approximately 0.69% of the sample.

This chain is built from TRBV7-6 and TRBJ2-5; no D segment can be confidently identified. Sequenced: PBMCs. This TCR derives from a woman between 40 and 55 years old in good health and CMV-seronegative. The sequence in DNA is TGTGCCAGCAGCTTAGCCTTGGAGACCCAGTACTTC. It encodes CASSLALETQYF.